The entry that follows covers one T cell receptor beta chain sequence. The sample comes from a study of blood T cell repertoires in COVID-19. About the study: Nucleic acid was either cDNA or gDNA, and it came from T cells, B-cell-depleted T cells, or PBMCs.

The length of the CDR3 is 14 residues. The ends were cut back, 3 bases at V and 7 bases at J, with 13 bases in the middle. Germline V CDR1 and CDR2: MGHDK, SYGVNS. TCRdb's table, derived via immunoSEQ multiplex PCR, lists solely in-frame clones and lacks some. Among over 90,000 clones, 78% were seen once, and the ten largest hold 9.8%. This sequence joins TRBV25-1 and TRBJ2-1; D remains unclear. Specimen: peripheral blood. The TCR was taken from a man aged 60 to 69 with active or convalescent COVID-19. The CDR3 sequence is CASSDSRRRNEQFF. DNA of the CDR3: TGTGCCAGCAGTGATTCGAGGCGTCGGAATGAGCAGTTCTTC.